The 5 T cell receptor beta chains below come from one sample, sequenced in a study of T cell changes during pregnancy in multiple sclerosis. TCRdb keeps only in-frame clones here, not all; method: immunoSEQ multiplex PCR. The repertoire consists of roughly 30,000 clones, with about 85% occurring once and the leading ten covering approximately 8.3%. Sequenced here: CD8+ T cells from peripheral blood mononuclear cells, sampled after pregnancy. The receptors derive from a female donor with multiple sclerosis, enrolled in a pregnancy study.

V gene TRBV10-3 combines with J gene TRBJ1-5; 7 bases are a match to TRBD1. The V gene's germline CDR1 is ENHRY and CDR2 SYGVKD. After removal of 2 bases from V and 5 bases from J, the junction contained 3 bases not matched to a gene. The CDR3 runs to 14 residues. In nucleotides, the CDR3 is TGTGCCATCAGTGAGGAGACAGGGTATCAGCCCCAGCATTTT. It codes for CAISEETGYQPQHF.

J is TRBJ1-2 and V is TRBV4-3, with 9 bases aligning to TRBD1. Trimming cost V 0 bases and J 4 bases; bases outside gene matches: 9. The germline gives CDR1 LGHNA, CDR2 YSLEER. The CDR3 contains 17 residues. This CDR3 is CASSQESTRDRVYGYTF. CDR3 sequence (DNA): TGCGCCAGCAGCCAAGAGTCGACCCGGGACAGGGTCTATGGCTACACCTTC.

This rearrangement joins TRBV2 to TRBJ1-2; D is perhaps TRBD1 (6 bases). Germline CDR1 reads SNHLY; CDR2 reads FYNNEI. Trimming removed 3 bases from V and 3 bases from J, with 11 bases in between. This CDR3 contains 14 residues. CDR3 sequence (DNA): TGTGCCAGCAGTGAGGACAGCTCCTACTATGGCTACACCTTC. Amino acids: CASSEDSSYYGYTF.

This chain joins TRBV6-5 and TRBJ2-7; no firm D call. The CDR3 is made up of 14 amino acids. Germline loops: CDR1 MNHEY, CDR2 SVGAGI. The germline V and J ends were trimmed by 0 bases and 3 bases, with 9 bases remaining between them. The CDR3 DNA sequence: TGTGCCAGCAGTTACTCGAGTTCTTACTACGAGCAGTACTTC. This gives the protein CASSYSSSYYEQYF.

The chain links TRBV2 to TRBJ2-7, with 9 bases aligning to TRBD1. V dropped 8 bases and J dropped 4; count of bases not matched to a gene: 9. Germline V gene data show CDR1 as SNHLY and CDR2 as FYNNEI. The CDR3 has 14 residues. The CDR3 sequence: CASDNPGQGYEQYF. As DNA, the CDR3 is TGTGCCAGCGATAATCCGGGACAGGGTTACGAGCAGTACTTC.